The text below deals with one T cell receptor (beta chain). Template material for amplifying TCR beta CDR3 regions consisted of RNA transcripts. HTBI primers were employed in a first-round RT-PCR of the TCR CDR3. MiXCR was run by TCRdb on the multiplex PCR reads, yielding one entry per CDR3 protein. The sample includes a few hundred thousand distinct CDR3 sequences, 15% to 20% of them seen just once. The data originate from a study of T cells in Graves' hyperthyroidism and ophthalmopathy. Study as a whole: Any treatment followed the collection of peripheral blood at initial diagnosis.

The CDR3 extends over 15 amino acids. V gave up 4 bases and J gave up 4 bases; unmatched junction bases: 7. Per the germline V gene, CDR1 is SGHDT and CDR2 is YYEEEE. Clinical Activity Scores of at least 3, NOSPECS grades of at least 4 and durations under 3 months characterized ophthalmopathy patients. Source material for PBMCs was around 10 ml fresh peripheral blood. Material: blood. This clonotype was obtained from a woman aged 60-75 years with Graves' ophthalmopathy. The chain combines TRBV5-6 with TRBJ2-5, with 10 bases lining up with TRBD2. CDR3 in DNA: TGTGCCAGCAGCCAGCCCGCTAGCGGGAGAGAGACCCAGTACTTC. It encodes CASSQPASGRETQYF.